The 27 T cell receptor beta chains below were found in one sample sequenced in a study of OX40 agonist ivuxolimab in advanced cancers. Assay used: immunoSEQ multiplex PCR; TCRdb lists only in-frame clones, some missing. In the table there are about 50,000 clones, about 93% of which are singletons. This specimen was CD4+ or CD8+ T cells sorted from blood, taken in a trial of the OX40 agonist ivuxolimab. The source of these receptors is an adult with an advanced solid tumor such as melanoma, head and neck, liver or kidney cancer.

The V and J genes are TRBV7-8 and TRBJ2-1; D might be TRBD1 (6 bases). The length of the CDR3 is 15 residues. Germline CDR1 reads SGHVS; CDR2 reads FQNEAQ. Trimming removed 1 base from V and 3 bases from J, with 10 bases in between. CDR3 protein: CASSLEIGGYNEQFF. CDR3 nucleotide sequence: TGTGCCAGCAGCTTAGAGATAGGGGGCTACAATGAGCAGTTCTTC.

The chain joins TRBV6-6 to TRBJ1-1; D remains unclear. The germline gives CDR1 MNHNY, CDR2 SVGAGI (reference sequence). Between the trimmed V and J ends, which lost 5 bases and 4 bases, there was a span of 8 bases. The CDR3 has 12 amino acids. The CDR3 reads CASSPSSTEAFF. CDR3 coding DNA: TGTGCCAGCAGTCCGTCGTCCACTGAAGCTTTCTTT.

The V call is TRBV30, the J call TRBJ2-7; TRBD2 might be the D (7 bases). The CDR3 length is 15 residues. V was cut by 0 bases and J by 3 bases, with 15 bases left in between. Germline lookup yields CDR1 GTSNPN and CDR2 SVGIG (reference sequence). The CDR3 loop reads CAWSVQGGGIYEQYF. The CDR3 DNA reads as TGTGCCTGGAGTGTACAGGGAGGGGGAATCTACGAGCAGTACTTC.

V gene TRBV23-1 combines with J gene TRBJ2-2; 7 positions agree with TRBD2. TRBV23-1 is labeled an ORF, and its function is uncertain. J lost 3 bases, V lost 2 bases, and 15 bases had no gene match. The length of the CDR3 is 19 residues. The CDR3 sequence is CASSQPDLGGRAYTGELFF. CDR3 coding DNA: TGCGCCAGCAGTCAACCCGACCTCGGGGGGAGAGCTTACACCGGGGAGCTGTTTTTT.

The chain joins TRBV5-6 to TRBJ2-3, with 8 bases aligning to TRBD2. Germline trimming cut 4 bases from V and 6 bases from J; bases unmatched to any gene: 19. The CDR3 sequence is 18 residues long. Germline loops: CDR1 SGHDT, CDR2 YYEEEE. CDR3 protein: CASSPTVVTSGSWDTQYF. DNA for the CDR3: TGTGCCAGCAGCCCTACCGTCGTCACTAGCGGTTCATGGGATACGCAGTATTTT.

The chain joins TRBV5-1 to TRBJ2-7; D gene uncertain. With 4 bases removed from V and 3 bases from J, the gap between germline ends came to 11 bases. Per the germline V gene, CDR1 is SGHRS and CDR2 is YFSETQ. The CDR3 is 13 residues long. Written as DNA, the CDR3 is TGCGCCAGCAGCATCGGGTCTAACTACGAGCAGTACTTC. It is translated as CASSIGSNYEQYF.

The chain recombines TRBV28 with TRBJ1-5; weak D call: TRBD1 (5 bases). CDR3 length: 13 residues. CDR1 MDHEN and CDR2 SYDVKM come from the germline V gene. The germline V and J ends were trimmed by 3 bases and 6 bases, with 9 bases remaining between them. The CDR3 loop is CASSFVGVQPQHF. In DNA form, the CDR3 reads TGTGCCAGCAGTTTTGTAGGGGTTCAGCCCCAGCATTTT.

The rearrangement uses TRBV28 and TRBJ1-3; TRBD1 matches at 7 bases. The germline V gene has CDR1 MDHEN and CDR2 SYDVKM. J lost 4 bases, V lost 6 bases, and 6 bases had no gene match. The CDR3 contains 14 residues. For the CDR3, the DNA is TGTGCCAGCAGCTTACAGGGGTGGGGAAACACCATATATTTT. It yields the protein CASSLQGWGNTIYF. The variable domain in full, completed from reference TRBV28 and TRBJ1-3, reads DVKVTQSSRYLVKRTGEKVFLECVQDMDHENMFWYRQDPGLGLRLIYFSYDVKMKEKGDIPEGYSVSREKKERFSLILESASTNQTSMYLCASSLQGWGNTIYFGEGSWLTVV.

The genes are TRBV5-1 and TRBJ2-3; 12 nucleotides align to TRBD2. The CDR3 consists of 18 residues. In germline, CDR1 is SGHRS, CDR2 YFSETQ. J was trimmed by 4 bases and V by 0 bases; bases with no gene match: 9. The CDR3 sequence is CASSLVASGRATADTQYF. The CDR3 bases are TGCGCCAGCAGCTTGGTGGCTAGCGGGAGGGCCACGGCAGATACGCAGTATTTT.

The chain carries TRBV7-9 and TRBJ1-4; TRBD1 might be the D (5 bases). The CDR3 contains 14 residues. Germline loops: CDR1 SEHNR, CDR2 FQNEAQ (reference sequence). V was shortened by 5 bases and J by 8 bases, with 15 bases between the two germline ends. DNA of the CDR3: TGTGCCAGCAGCCCTCTGGGGCTGGGAGAAAAACTGTTTTTT. This encodes CASSPLGLGEKLFF.

This clone was picked up a small number of times. The chain is built from TRBV27 and TRBJ1-1; D is unclear. There are 13 residues in the CDR3. Trimming removed 6 bases at V and 1 base at J, with 9 bases between. CDR1 is MNHEY and CDR2 is SMNVEV in the germline V gene (reference sequence). CDR3 sequence: CASREDWNTEAFF. In nucleotides, the CDR3 is TGTGCCAGCAGAGAGGACTGGAACACTGAAGCTTTCTTT.

The V gene is TRBV19, the J gene TRBJ2-1; D may be TRBD1 (6 bases). Trimming took 3 bases from V and 9 from J, leaving 15 bases between them. The CDR3 length is 14 residues. Germline values: CDR1 LNHDA, CDR2 SQIVND (reference sequence). The CDR3 loop is CASSIAYRAGEQFF. The CDR3 DNA is TGTGCCAGTAGTATTGCGTACAGGGCCGGTGAGCAGTTCTTC.

The chain has TRBV29-1 and TRBJ2-2; TRBD2 matches at 14 bases. Trimming cost V 5 bases and J 6 bases; bases outside gene matches: 11. The CDR3 consists of 17 residues. Germline CDR1 and CDR2: SQVTM and ANQGSEA. CDR3: CSVRTSGRSGLAGELFF. Written as DNA, the CDR3 is TGCAGCGTTCGGACTAGCGGGAGGTCCGGGTTGGCCGGGGAGCTGTTTTTT.

The rearrangement joins TRBV5-1 to TRBJ2-1, with unresolved D. Per the germline V gene, CDR1 is SGHRS and CDR2 is YFSETQ. Deletions cut 0 bases from V and 4 bases from J, with 5 bases between. The CDR3 loop spans 13 amino acids. CDR3 coding DNA: TGCGCCAGCAGCTTGGGTCAGTACAATGAGCAGTTCTTC. This encodes CASSLGQYNEQFF. Together with reference TRBV5-1 and TRBJ2-1, the CDR3 gives the full variable domain: KAGVTQTPRYLIKTRGQQVTLSCSPISGHRSVSWYQQTPGQGLQFLFEYFSETQRNKGNFPGRFSGRQFSNSRSEMNVSTLELGDSALYLCASSLGQYNEQFFGPGTRLTVL.

In regard to this clone: One end of the junction does not line up with germline, which may come from a read error. The chain uses TRBV5-4 and TRBJ2-7; the match to TRBD2 covers 8 bases. This CDR3 is built from 17 residues. Germline V gene lookup returns CDR1 SGHNT and CDR2 YYREEE (reference sequence). The CDR3, as DNA: TGCGCCAGCAGCCAAGATCCACCCTCAACTAGCGGCTACGAGCAGTACTTC. Its translation is CASSQDPPSTSGYEQYF.

The chain combines TRBV13 with TRBJ2-3; TRBD2 agrees at 9 bases. Per germline, CDR1 PRHDT and CDR2 FYEKMQ (reference sequence). This CDR3 spans 16 amino acids. V lost 5 bases and J lost 1; bases outside the gene matches: 7. The CDR3 DNA follows: TGTGCCAGCAGCCCCCGGGTAGCGGGGGGCACAGATACGCAGTATTTT. It codes for CASSPRVAGGTDTQYF.

This chain connects TRBV7-9 to TRBJ2-2, with D tentatively TRBD1 (5 bases). V gave up 5 bases and J gave up 7 bases, with 23 bases separating them. Germline V gene sequence: CDR1 SEHNR, CDR2 FQNEAQ (reference sequence). The CDR3 totals 17 residues. The CDR3 DNA reads as TGTGCCAGCAGCCCACGCGTCGCCCAGGGAAGGGGCGGGGAGCTGTTTTTT. Its protein product is CASSPRVAQGRGGELFF.

CDR3 sequence: CASSFPLTGQETQYF. In DNA form, the CDR3 reads TGTGCCAGCAGTTTTCCCCTAACGGGACAAGAGACCCAGTACTTC. The chain combines TRBV28 with TRBJ2-5; a possible D gene is TRBD2 (5 bases). V lost 3 bases and J lost 2, with 13 bases in between. CDR3 length: 15 amino acids. CDR1 is MDHEN and CDR2 is SYDVKM in the germline V gene. Full variable domain (outside the CDR3, taken from reference TRBV28 and TRBJ2-5): DVKVTQSSRYLVKRTGEKVFLECVQDMDHENMFWYRQDPGLGLRLIYFSYDVKMKEKGDIPEGYSVSREKKERFSLILESASTNQTSMYLCASSFPLTGQETQYFGPGTRLLVL.

The chain links TRBV28 to TRBJ1-3, with D tentatively TRBD1 (6 bases). Deletions cut 1 base from V and 3 bases from J, with 16 bases between. The CDR3 spans 17 residues. Germline V gene sequence: CDR1 MDHEN, CDR2 SYDVKM. CDR3 sequence reads: CASSLYIQGFNGNTIYF. The CDR3, as DNA: TGTGCCAGCAGTTTATACATTCAGGGGTTTAATGGAAACACCATATATTTT.

This chain connects TRBV19 to TRBJ2-7; D is perhaps TRBD1 (5 bases). The CDR3 sequence is 16 residues long. With 1 base removed from V and 5 bases from J, the gap between germline ends came to 18 bases. From germline, CDR1 is LNHDA and CDR2 SQIVND (reference sequence). CDR3 sequence reads: CASSIGSDSSSDEQYF. The CDR3 DNA reads TGTGCCAGTAGTATAGGGTCCGACAGCAGCTCGGACGAGCAGTACTTC. Based on the CDR3 plus reference TRBV19 and TRBJ2-7, the full variable domain is DGGITQSPKYLFRKEGQNVTLSCEQNLNHDAMYWYRQDPGQGLRLIYYSQIVNDFQKGDIAEGYSVSREKKESFPLTVTSAQKNPTAFYLCASSIGSDSSSDEQYFGPGTRLTVT.

This clone was seen only a few times. The chain carries TRBV28 and TRBJ2-7; TRBD2 might be the D (5 bases). Deletions cut 7 bases from V and 3 bases from J, with 16 bases between. CDR1 MDHEN and CDR2 SYDVKM come from the germline V gene. This CDR3 region has 14 residues. The CDR3 nucleotides read TGTGCCAGCACCCCAGCGGAAACCTTCTACGAGCAGTACTTC. Its translation is CASTPAETFYEQYF.

V usage is TRBV7-9 and J usage is TRBJ1-1; D ambiguous. This CDR3 region has 12 residues. The germline gives CDR1 SEHNR, CDR2 FQNEAQ (reference sequence). V was pared by 4 bases and J by 6 bases, with 9 bases between. The CDR3 protein is CASSSWTAEAFF. Written as DNA, the CDR3 is TGTGCCAGCAGCTCCTGGACCGCTGAAGCTTTCTTT.

This clone has a single count. The rearrangement uses TRBV16 and TRBJ2-4; D is possibly TRBD2 (6 bases). V lost 3 bases, J lost 7 bases, and 19 bases lay in between. Germline CDR1 KGHSY, CDR2 FQNENV. CDR3 size: 16 residues. In DNA form, the CDR3 reads TGTGCCAGCAGCCAGGGCGGCAGGGAGGATCATAACATTCAGTACTTC. Residues: CASSQGGREDHNIQYF.

V usage is TRBV4-1 and J usage is TRBJ2-3, with TRBD2 matching 10 bases. The CDR3 is 16 amino acids. The V and J ends lost 3 bases and 1 base, in that order; junction bases with no gene match: 4. The germline CDR1 and CDR2 sequences are MGHRA and YSYEKL. DNA for the CDR3: TGCGCCAGCAGCCACGCCGGGACTAGCGGCACAGATACGCAGTATTTT. Translating gives CASSHAGTSGTDTQYF.

The gene calls are TRBV19 and TRBJ2-1, with 13 bases lining up with TRBD2. Looked up from germline, CDR1 is LNHDA and CDR2 is SQIVND (reference sequence). CDR3 size: 16 residues. Trimming cost V 7 bases and J 3 bases; bases outside gene matches: 6. The CDR3 DNA follows: TGTGCCAGTACCAGACTAGCGGGAGGAATCTACAATGAGCAGTTCTTC. Translation gives CASTRLAGGIYNEQFF.

J is TRBJ1-5 and V is TRBV21-1; TRBD1, the table's D call, lacks a check against the DNA. TRBV21-1 is noted as a pseudogene. The CDR3 covers 15 residues. The CDR3 loop is CASSYHRGPGQPQHF. CDR3 nucleotide sequence: TGTGCCAGCAGTTACCACAGGGGCCCAGGTCAGCCCCAGCATTTT.

The CDR3 DNA sequence: TGTGCCAGCAGCCCACCCCCTCCAGAGACCCAGTACTTC. Translating it yields CASSPPPPETQYF. The J gene is TRBJ2-5, the V gene TRBV7-2; D gene unclear. The CDR3 runs 13 residues. Germline V lookup: CDR1 SGHTA, CDR2 FQGNSA. The germline V and J ends were trimmed by 5 bases and 4 bases, with 11 bases remaining between them.